The 14 T cell receptor beta chains below all came from one sample that was sequenced in a study of T cell responses to AZD1222 COVID-19 vaccine. Assay used: immunoSEQ multiplex PCR; TCRdb lists only in-frame clones, some missing. The sample lists under 150,000 clones; around 93% were seen once. The sample consisted of peripheral blood, taken on day 0 of AZD1222 vaccination. Every receptor here comes from an adult in good health.

The rearrangement uses TRBV7-8 and TRBJ1-1; D not certain. V was pared by 5 bases and J by 12 bases, with 16 bases between. The CDR3 is made up of 12 amino acids. Per the germline V gene, CDR1 is SGHVS and CDR2 is FQNEAQ. CDR3 amino acids: CASSPPGWWSFF. In nucleotides, the CDR3 is TGTGCCAGCAGCCCCCCGGGGTGGTGGTCTTTCTTT.

This chain connects TRBV21-1 to TRBJ2-1; TRBD2, the table's D call, lacks a check against the DNA. TRBV21-1 counts as a pseudogene. The CDR3 contains 14 residues. The CDR3 is CASSNQATAQEQFF. The DNA for the CDR3 is TGTGCCAGCAGCAATCAAGCAACCGCCCAAGAGCAGTTCTTC.

The chain employs TRBV5-1 and TRBJ1-4, with D unresolved. V lost 4 bases and J lost 7, with 11 bases in between. Germline CDR1 is SGHRS and CDR2 is YFSETQ. The CDR3 is 13 amino acids. CDR3 nucleotides: TGCGCCAGCAGCCCCTCTGGTTTTGAAAAACTGTTTTTT. It specifies CASSPSGFEKLFF.

V gene TRBV15 combines with J gene TRBJ1-1; tentative D call: TRBD1 (5 bases). V lost 4 bases, J lost 0 bases, and 12 bases lay in between. CDR3 length: 15 amino acids. CDR1 and CDR2 from the germline V gene are LNHNV and YYDKDF (reference sequence). The CDR3 reads CATSMGRTLNTEAFF. For the CDR3, the DNA is TGTGCCACCAGCATGGGGCGGACGCTGAACACTGAAGCTTTCTTT.

V and J are TRBV6-5 and TRBJ1-2, with D unclear. Trimming left V 1 base short and J 8 bases short, with 14 bases between. CDR1 is MNHEY and CDR2 is SVGAGI in the germline V gene. The CDR3 is 14 residues long. Here the CDR3 reads CASSYLGVAAGYTF. The CDR3 DNA follows: TGTGCCAGCAGTTACTTAGGTGTCGCAGCGGGCTACACCTTC.

This clone was counted between two and nine times. The V call is TRBV28, the J call TRBJ1-3; the D is unclear. V was cut by 7 bases and J by 1 base, with 17 bases left in between. CDR1 MDHEN and CDR2 SYDVKM come from the germline V gene. The CDR3 has 16 residues. The CDR3 region has the DNA TGTGCCAGCAAATCGAACTTCATTGGGTCTGGAAACACCATATATTTT. Translating gives CASKSNFIGSGNTIYF.

The CDR3 nucleotides are TGTGCCAGTAGCCGGGGGATCTCTGGAAACACCATATATTTT. Amino acid sequence: CASSRGISGNTIYF. The genes are TRBV19 and TRBJ1-3; maybe TRBD1 (5 bases). Germline V gene lookup returns CDR1 LNHDA and CDR2 SQIVND (reference sequence). Trimming shortened V by 6 bases and J by 0 bases, and 9 bases separated the two germline ends. This CDR3 comprises 14 residues. The variable domain in full, completed from reference TRBV19 and TRBJ1-3, reads DGGITQSPKYLFRKEGQNVTLSCEQNLNHDAMYWYRQDPGQGLRLIYYSQIVNDFQKGDIAEGYSVSREKKESFPLTVTSAQKNPTAFYLCASSRGISGNTIYFGEGSWLTVV.

The chain joins TRBV19 to TRBJ2-3, with D perhaps TRBD1 (5 bases). This CDR3 has 15 residues. Germline V lookup: CDR1 LNHDA, CDR2 SQIVND (reference sequence). Deletions cut 5 bases from V and 1 base from J, with 13 bases between. CDR3 sequence: CASSGAALGTDTQYF. The CDR3 nucleotides are TGTGCCAGTAGTGGGGCAGCCCTGGGCACAGATACGCAGTATTTT.

This clone was observed once. The chain has TRBV19 and TRBJ1-6; D not certain. Germline V lookup: CDR1 LNHDA, CDR2 SQIVND (reference sequence). This CDR3 is 16 amino acids long. The V end was cut by 7 bases, the J end by 0 bases, with 13 bases between. CDR3 in DNA: TGTGCCAGTAAGGACCGCCCGAGCTCCTATAATTCACCCCTCCACTTT. Amino acids: CASKDRPSSYNSPLHF.

The V call is TRBV29-1, the J call TRBJ2-7, with D tentatively TRBD1 (6 bases). The CDR3 consists of 13 residues. Trimming left V 3 bases short and J 2 bases short, with 11 bases between. Germline lookup yields CDR1 SQVTM and CDR2 ANQGSEA. The CDR3 reads CSVDSTGTYEQYF. CDR3 nucleotides: TGCAGCGTTGATTCGACAGGTACCTACGAGCAGTACTTC.

The V call is TRBV5-1, the J call TRBJ1-1; TRBD1 matches 9 bases. Germline CDR1 reads SGHRS; CDR2 reads YFSETQ. V shed 2 bases and J 5 bases; nucleotides not matched to a gene: 7. The CDR3 totals 15 residues. CDR3 protein: CASSFPQGAETEAFF. In nucleotides, the CDR3 is TGCGCCAGCAGCTTTCCACAGGGGGCTGAGACTGAAGCTTTCTTT.

The CDR3 here is CASSLILIFYEQYF. DNA for the CDR3: TGTGCCAGCAGCTTAATCTTGATCTTCTACGAGCAGTACTTC. J is TRBJ2-7 and V is TRBV7-3; D is uncertain. The ends were cut back, 1 base at V and 3 bases at J, with 10 bases in the middle. The CDR3 loop spans 14 amino acids. The germline CDR1 and CDR2 sequences are SGHTA and FQGTGA.

The rearrangement joins TRBV28 to TRBJ2-1; D not resolved. The germline V gene has CDR1 MDHEN and CDR2 SYDVKM. The CDR3 length is 12 residues. V was pared by 3 bases and J by 8 bases, with 8 bases between. DNA for the CDR3: TGTGCCAGCAGTTTCCTGTGGGATGAGCAGTTCTTC. This encodes CASSFLWDEQFF.

The V gene is TRBV9, the J gene TRBJ1-2; no firm D call. Germline values: CDR1 SGDLS, CDR2 YYNGEE. Trimming removed 3 bases at V and 8 bases at J, with 20 bases between. The CDR3 contains 15 residues. CDR3 amino acids: CASSGDKGLRSGYTF. In nucleotides, the CDR3 is TGTGCCAGCAGCGGAGATAAGGGCCTGCGTTCCGGCTACACCTTC.